This T cell receptor beta chain was found in a study of blood T cell repertoires in COVID-19 (dated by TCRdb to the early 2020s). In the study overall: Collaborator samples came from the United States, Italy and Spain and covered acute and convalescent phases of COVID-19. The repertoires were made available in a free public database intended to serve as a resource for research on the immune response to SARS-CoV-2. A de-identified subject ID, COVID-19 status, age in years and sex were almost always included in the sample metadata. The dataset comprised deeply sampled blood TCRbeta repertoires from subjects exposed to, actively infected with, or recovered from COVID-19. The samples were drawn from the first 160 participants of the ongoing ImmuneRACE study and from more than 1,000 subjects provided by 6 global collaborators. The prospective study material was composed of cDNA or gDNA derived from T cells, B-cell-depleted T cells, or PBMCs. Where HLA class I and class II types were available, the types were taken from metadata supplied by the sample provider, not from assay-based typing.

This clone was seen only a few times. Its specific antigen is unknown. The input lacks base qualities; no much larger clone sits a single base away. What the work shows at the level of the full study, not this receptor alone: The quantity of clinical and demographic metadata differed by source and by participant and was supplied without curation.

Ends trimmed: V by 4 bases, J by 2 bases; bases unmatched to a gene: 14. CDR1 KGHDR and CDR2 SFDVKD were looked up in the germline V gene. The CDR3 goes from the cysteine to the phenylalanine over 19 residues. Only the CDR3 region is kept as DNA, spanning 57 bases read in frame from base 1. TCRbeta CDR3 regions were amplified from genomic DNA using the immunoSEQ Assay, a bias-controlled multiplex PCR. In the source study's methods: Nucleated cell counts per sample were estimated from amplification of reference gene primers within the assay. To quantify the absolute abundance of each unique TCRbeta CDR3 rearrangement, sequence reads were collapsed and filtered. For each sample, productive Simpson clonality was calculated as the square root of Simpson's diversity index across productive rearrangements. TCRdb limited this immuneACCESS table to in-frame rearrangements with V and J called. A share of clones is missing; checked studies link under half to unresolved V genes, and the rest is unexplained. Clonal size and the V and J genes are those of that table, whereas D and trimming came from the DNA. For this sample the table gives more than 90,000 clones, of which less than 85% were detected only once. 24% of the sample is taken by the ten largest.

The collaborating institutions used their own protocols to collect whole blood in K2EDTA tubes. For TCRbeta analysis, collaborator samples were shipped as frozen whole blood, as isolated PBMCs, or as DNA extracted from either sample type. Rearrangement joined TRBV24-1 to TRBJ2-2, with 8 middle bases fitting TRBD1. The sequence came from a human donor in a cohort sampled during active COVID-19. The sample was peripheral blood. The CDR3 amino acid sequence is: CATSDSRWSTGDNTGELFF. At the DNA level, the sequence is TGTGCCACCAGTGACTCTCGATGGTCGACAGGGGACAACACCGGGGAGCTGTTTTTT.